This entry lists 4 T cell receptor beta chains sequenced from one sample in a study of T cells in localized non-small cell lung cancer. TCRdb's copy holds only in-frame clones and misses some; the assay was immunoSEQ multiplex PCR. The data contain around 94,000 clones, 87% of them seen just once; the ten biggest clones take up more than 14%. The sequencing used peripheral blood, collected before any cancer treatment. The receptors were gathered from a man aged 40-75 years with stage I squamous cell lung carcinoma.

This chain links TRBV15 with TRBJ1-1; D is uncertain. Germline V gives CDR1 LNHNV, CDR2 YYDKDF (reference sequence). The V gene lost 1 base and the J gene lost 7 bases, with 13 bases spanning the gap. The CDR3 sequence is 14 residues long. The CDR3 loop reads CATSRVNGWSEAFF. CDR3 nucleotide sequence: TGTGCCACCAGCAGAGTTAACGGCTGGAGTGAAGCTTTCTTT.

The chain recombines TRBV7-3 with TRBJ1-1, with 7 bases aligning to TRBD1. CDR1 and CDR2 from the germline V gene are SGHTA and FQGTGA. Unmatched junction bases numbered 2, after V lost 0 bases and J lost 4 bases. The CDR3 contains 14 residues. The CDR3 DNA is TGTGCCAGCAGCTTAACTAAGGGGGCCACTGAAGCTTTCTTT. Residues: CASSLTKGATEAFF.

This clone was seen just once. The rearrangement uses TRBV7-2 and TRBJ2-1, with 8 bases that match TRBD2. The trim removed 0 bases at V and 10 bases at J, leaving 14 bases unmatched. This CDR3 region has 17 residues. Per germline, CDR1 SGHTA and CDR2 FQGNSA. The CDR3 nucleotides are TGTGCCAGCAGCTTAGCGGTCAGGGAAGTAGCGGGGTGGGAGCAGTTCTTC. Translated: CASSLAVREVAGWEQFF. Filled out from reference TRBV7-2 and TRBJ2-1, the complete variable domain reads GAGVSQSPSNKVTEKGKDVELRCDPISGHTALYWYRQSLGQGLEFLIYFQGNSAPDKSGLPSDRFSAERTGGSVSTLTIQRTQQEDSAVYLCASSLAVREVAGWEQFFGPGTRLTVL.

This CDR3 reads CASSLRSGTVYGYTF. DNA of the CDR3: TGTGCCAGCAGTTTACGTTCCGGGACGGTCTATGGCTACACCTTC. J is TRBJ1-2 and V is TRBV28; possibly TRBD1 for D (5 bases). Trimming left V 2 bases short and J 4 bases short, with 14 bases between. CDR3 length: 15 amino acids. Germline values: CDR1 MDHEN, CDR2 SYDVKM.